This section outlines one T cell receptor beta chain sequence together with its context. As yet, its antigen is unknown. The sample belongs to a study of OX40 agonist ivuxolimab in advanced cancers. Study-wide context: Six ivuxolimab dose levels, 0.01 to 10 mg/kg, were given intravenously every 2 weeks.

General observations from the study: Clonal expansion was among the lowest in partial responders at 0.1-3.0 mg/kg, especially CD8+. Also present in some nonresponders was a low level of normalized T-cell clonal expansion. Dose levels from 0.1 to 3.0 mg/kg saw CD4+ and CD8+ blood T cells expand clonally by week 6.

Profiled with immunoSEQ multiplex PCR; TCRdb holds only in-frame clones, not every one. Here the sample spans about 69,000 clones, about 89% being singletons. Trimming removed 0 bases from V and 3 bases from J, with 12 bases in between. The germline V gene encodes CDR1 SGHTA and CDR2 FQGTGA. The CDR3 is made up of 15 amino acids. The origin of this receptor is an adult with an advanced solid tumor such as melanoma, head and neck, liver or kidney cancer. Sequencing was performed on CD4+ or CD8+ T cells sorted from blood, taken in a trial of the OX40 agonist ivuxolimab. The chain has TRBV7-3 and TRBJ2-7; D tentatively fits TRBD1 or TRBD2 (5 bases each). The CDR3 coding sequence is TGTGCCAGCAGCTTAACGGGACCTCAAGGCTACGAGCAGTACTTC. Protein product: CASSLTGPQGYEQYF. The full variable domain, rest sourced from reference TRBV7-3 and TRBJ2-7, is GAGVSQTPSNKVTEKGKYVELRCDPISGHTALYWYRQSLGQGPEFLIYFQGTGAADDSGLPNDRFFAVRPEGSVSTLKIQRTERGDSAVYLCASSLTGPQGYEQYFGPGTRLTVT.